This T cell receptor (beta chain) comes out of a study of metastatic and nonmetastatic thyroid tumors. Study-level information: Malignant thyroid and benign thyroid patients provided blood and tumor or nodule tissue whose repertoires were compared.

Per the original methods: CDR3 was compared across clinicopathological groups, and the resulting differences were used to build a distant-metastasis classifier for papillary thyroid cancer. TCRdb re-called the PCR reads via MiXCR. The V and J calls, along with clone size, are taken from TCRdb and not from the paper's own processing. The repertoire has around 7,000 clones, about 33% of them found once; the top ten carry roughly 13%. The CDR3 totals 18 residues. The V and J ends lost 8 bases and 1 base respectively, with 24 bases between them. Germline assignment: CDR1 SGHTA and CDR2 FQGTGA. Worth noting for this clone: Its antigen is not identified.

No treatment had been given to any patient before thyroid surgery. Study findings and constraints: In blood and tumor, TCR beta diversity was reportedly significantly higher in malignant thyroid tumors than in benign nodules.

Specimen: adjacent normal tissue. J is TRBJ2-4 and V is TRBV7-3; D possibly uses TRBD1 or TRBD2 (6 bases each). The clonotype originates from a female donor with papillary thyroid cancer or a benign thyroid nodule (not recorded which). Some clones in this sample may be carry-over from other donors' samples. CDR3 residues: CASPSLPGAKGAKNIQYF. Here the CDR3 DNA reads TGTGCCAGCCCCTCCCTGCCGGGGGCGAAGGGGGCCAAAAACATTCAGTACTTC.